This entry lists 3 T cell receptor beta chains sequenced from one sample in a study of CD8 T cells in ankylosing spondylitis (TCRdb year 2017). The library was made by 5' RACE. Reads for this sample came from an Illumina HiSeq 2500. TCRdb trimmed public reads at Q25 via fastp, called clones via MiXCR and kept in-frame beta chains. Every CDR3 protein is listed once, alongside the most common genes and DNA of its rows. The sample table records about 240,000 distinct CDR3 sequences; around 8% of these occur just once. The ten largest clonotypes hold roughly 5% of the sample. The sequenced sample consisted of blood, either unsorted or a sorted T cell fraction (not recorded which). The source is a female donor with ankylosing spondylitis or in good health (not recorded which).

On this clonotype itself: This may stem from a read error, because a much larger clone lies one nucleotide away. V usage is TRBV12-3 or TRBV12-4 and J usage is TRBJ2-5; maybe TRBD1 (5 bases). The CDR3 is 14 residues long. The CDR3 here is CVSRWSQPGETQYF. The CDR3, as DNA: TGTGTCAGCAGGTGGTCCCAACCAGGGGAGACCCAGTACTTC.

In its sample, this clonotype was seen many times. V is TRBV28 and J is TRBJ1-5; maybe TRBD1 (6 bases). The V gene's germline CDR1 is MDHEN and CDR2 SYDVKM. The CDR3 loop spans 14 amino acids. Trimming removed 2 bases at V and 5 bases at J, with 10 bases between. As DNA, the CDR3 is TGTGCCAGCAGTTTAGGAGGGACATATCAGCCCCAGCATTTT. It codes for CASSLGGTYQPQHF.

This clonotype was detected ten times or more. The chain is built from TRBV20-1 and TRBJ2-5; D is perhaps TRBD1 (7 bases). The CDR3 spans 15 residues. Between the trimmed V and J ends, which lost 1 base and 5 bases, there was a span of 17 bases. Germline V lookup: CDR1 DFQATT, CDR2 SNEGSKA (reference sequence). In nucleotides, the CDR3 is TGCAGTGCTAGAGTCCCAGGGGGGAATAGGGAGACCCAGTACTTC. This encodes CSARVPGGNRETQYF.